Listed below are T cell receptor beta chains from one sample, sequenced in a study of T cells in Graves' hyperthyroidism and ophthalmopathy. Each CDR3 protein is one row after TCRdb ran MiXCR on the multiplex PCR reads. The table has some 560,000 distinct CDR3 sequences, 15% to 18% seen once. The specimen sequenced was blood. These receptors originate from a woman aged 25-40 years with Graves' hyperthyroidism. Both conserved end residues are part of each CDR3. A D gene is named only where the DNA matches it firmly. Where a row states a size, it is once, few, many or the class of an expanded clone; other rows omit it.

NA	many	TRBV5-8	TRBJ2-1	TGTGCCAGCAGCTTGGTGTCTAGTAGGTTCCATGAGCAGTTCTTC	CASSLVSSRFHEQFF
NA	NA	TRBV30	TRBJ2-1	TGTGCCTGGAGTGTAAACAACTACAATGAGCAGTTCTTC	CAWSVNNYNEQFF
NA	many	TRBV5-1	TRBJ2-7	TGCGCCAGCAGCTTGTCGCAGGGCCTGGAAGAGCAGTACTTC	CASSLSQGLEEQYF
NA	many	TRBV6-1	TRBJ1-1	TGTGCCAGCAGTGAACAGACAGTTCCGAACACTGAAGCTTTCTTT	CASSEQTVPNTEAFF
NA	NA	TRBV12-3/TRBV12-4	TRBJ2-3	TGTGCCAGCAGTCCCGGTCCAGGTACGCAGTATTTT	CASSPGPGTQYF
NA	NA	TRBV28	TRBJ1-5	TGTGCCAGCAGTACACCGCAGGGGTCGGGACAGCCCCAGCATTTT	CASSTPQGSGQPQHF
TRBD2	many	TRBV7-3	TRBJ2-3	TGTGCCAGCAGCATTATAGCGGGAGCGGGCACAGATACGCAGTATTTT	CASSIIAGAGTDTQYF
TRBD2	NA	TRBV20-1	TRBJ2-3	TGCAGTGCTAGAGTCACTAGCGGGAGGGTCAGAATAAGCACAGATACGCAGTATTTT	CSARVTSGRVRISTDTQYF
NA	many	TRBV10-3	TRBJ1-1	TGTGCCATCAGTGAGTCCCGTCCTCGAGCGGACACTGAAGCTTTCTTT	CAISESRPRADTEAFF
TRBD2	many	TRBV13	TRBJ2-6	TGTGCCAGCAGCCAGGGACTAGCGGGGGCTTCTGGGGCCAACGTCCTGACTTTC	CASSQGLAGASGANVLTF
NA	few	TRBV10-3	TRBJ2-2	TGTGCCATCAGTGACTTGGACAAAGAGAACACCGGGGAGCTGTTTTTT	CAISDLDKENTGELFF
TRBD1	many	TRBV7-2	TRBJ1-1	TGTGCCAGCAGCTTAGCGAGGGACAGCACTGAAGCTTTCTTT	CASSLARDSTEAFF
NA	once	TRBV19	TRBJ2-7	TGTGCCAGTAGTATAGATACGGCCGGGACCTACGAGCAGTACTTC	CASSIDTAGTYEQYF
NA	many	TRBV10-3	TRBJ2-7	TGTGCCATCAGTGAGCCGATCGGAAGGTCCTACGAGCAGTACTTC	CAISEPIGRSYEQYF
TRBD2	many	TRBV30	TRBJ2-1	TGTGCCCGGAGACGGGGGGAGGCCTTAACTGATGAGCAGTTCTTC	CARRRGEALTDEQFF
NA	few	TRBV19	TRBJ2-7	TGTGCCAGTACCCCGCCGGGATCTTCTACGGAGCAGTACTTC	CASTPPGSSTEQYF
NA	many	TRBV11-3	TRBJ2-5	TGTGCCAGCAGCTTAGGATCTAGCCAAGAGACCCAGTACTTC	CASSLGSSQETQYF
TRBD2	few	TRBV2	TRBJ2-1	TGTGCCAGCAGTTCACCCACTAGCGGGATTTTCAATGAGCAGTTCTTC	CASSSPTSGIFNEQFF
TRBD1	NA	TRBV20-1	TRBJ2-3	TGCAGTGCTAGTTTGCGGACAGGGGACGCGGATATGCAGTATTTT	CSASLRTGDADMQYF
NA	many	TRBV3-1	TRBJ2-3	TGTGCCAGCAGCCATCGAGGAGCCGATACGCAGTATTTT	CASSHRGADTQYF
NA	many	TRBV12-3/TRBV12-4	TRBJ2-7	TGTGCCAGCAGCCTCCGGGACAAGGGCTACGAGCAGTACTTC	CASSLRDKGYEQYF
NA	many	TRBV27	TRBJ2-3	TGTGCCAGCGGGAGTACACCAGATACGCAGTATTTT	CASGSTPDTQYF
TRBD2	NA	TRBV4-1	TRBJ2-7	TGCGCCAGCAGCCAAGCAGTCGCACTAGCGGGAGCAAGCTCCTACGAGCAGTACTTC	CASSQAVALAGASSYEQYF
NA	many	TRBV6-6	TRBJ2-7	TGTGCCAGCAGTTACTCTCGGGGCGGACCCTACGAGCAGTACTTC	CASSYSRGGPYEQYF
TRBD2	NA	TRBV7-9	TRBJ2-1	TGTGCCAGCATCAGGAGACTAGCGGGAGTCCACAATGAGCAGTTCTTC	CASIRRLAGVHNEQFF
TRBD1	many	TRBV6-1	TRBJ2-7	TGTGCCAGCAGAACCGACAGGGGCTACGAGCAGTACTTC	CASRTDRGYEQYF
TRBD2	many	TRBV6-2/TRBV6-3	TRBJ2-2	TGTGCCAGCCTCAGCGGGAGGGTTTACACCGGGGAGCTGTTTTTT	CASLSGRVYTGELFF
NA	NA	TRBV29-1	TRBJ2-3	TGCAGCGTTGGGAGCCGCACAGATACGCAGTATTTT	CSVGSRTDTQYF
TRBD2	many	TRBV27	TRBJ2-7	TGTGCCAGCAGCCCCACCGGGGAGGGTACGAAGCAGTACTTC	CASSPTGEGTKQYF
NA	few	TRBV4-1	TRBJ2-1	TGCGCCAGCAGCCAAGGAATGTCGTCTAGCTACAATGAGCAGTTCTTC	CASSQGMSSSYNEQFF
NA	many	TRBV6-1	TRBJ2-1	TGTGCCAGCAGTGAGGTGGACACCTTCTACAATGAGCAGTTCTTC	CASSEVDTFYNEQFF
TRBD2	few	TRBV27	TRBJ2-5	TGTGCCAGCAGTTTGCTAGCGGAAGAGACCCAGTACTTC	CASSLLAEETQYF
NA	NA	TRBV5-1	TRBJ2-3	TGCGCCAGCAGACCACAAACAGGTCCCACAGATACGCAGTATTTT	CASRPQTGPTDTQYF
TRBD1	NA	TRBV7-3	TRBJ2-1	TGTGCCAGCAGCTTAATGGGGCAGGGGGCGTCGGATGAGCAGTTCTTC	CASSLMGQGASDEQFF
TRBD2	NA	TRBV7-2	TRBJ2-7	TGTGCCAGCAGCCCCTCCCGGGGCGGGAGCCGCTCCTACGAGCAGTACTTC	CASSPSRGGSRSYEQYF
TRBD2	NA	TRBV20-1	TRBJ2-1	TGCAGTGCTAGAGGGACTAGCGGGACAAATGAGCAGTTCTTC	CSARGTSGTNEQFF
TRBD1	NA	TRBV20-1	TRBJ2-7	TGCAGTGCTGAGGGACAGGGGGCGCGGGAGCAGTACTTC	CSAEGQGAREQYF
NA	NA	TRBV28	TRBJ1-5	TGTGCCAGCAGCCGTACTCAGGACAATCAGCCCCAGCATTTT	CASSRTQDNQPQHF
NA	many	TRBV11-2	TRBJ2-7	TGTGCCAGCAGCCCCTCTGCCCCTCCGGCCTACGAGCAGTACTTC	CASSPSAPPAYEQYF
NA	many	TRBV7-9	TRBJ1-1	TGTGCCAGCAGCTATCCGAACACTGAAGCTTTCTTT	CASSYPNTEAFF
NA	many	TRBV4-3	TRBJ1-2	TGCGCCAGCAGCCAAGAAATTTGGGGGGGGAACTATGGCTACACCTTC	CASSQEIWGGNYGYTF